This TCR beta chain was identified during a study of post-analysis software for immune sequencing data. About the research overall: Relapsing-remitting, secondary progressive and progressive-relapsing forms of multiple sclerosis all featured among disease courses. Findings of the study overall: In patients, about 5 TRBV segments were more frequent than in controls, with TRBV5-6, TRBV5-1 and TRBV20-1 among them.

V was shortened by 5 bases and J by 5 bases, with 7 bases between the two germline ends. CDR3 length: 12 residues. Built from TCR beta cDNA, the libraries had unique molecular identifiers in them. TCRdb reprocessed the PCR reads with MiXCR, giving one entry per CDR3 protein. The sample has hundreds of thousands of distinct CDR3 sequences; approximately 59% are singletons. On this clonotype itself: No antigen is known for it.

The sample comprised blood. The TCR comes from a girl aged 2 to 10 with multiple sclerosis. The genes are TRBV12-3 or TRBV12-4 and TRBJ1-5; D not certain. The CDR3 sequence is CASSPGYQPQHF. As DNA, the CDR3 is TGTGCCAGCAGTCCCGGGTATCAGCCCCAGCATTTT.